The following is a T cell receptor beta chain sequence with its context. Antigen specificity is unknown. This entry belongs to a study of post-analysis software for immune sequencing data. About the research overall: Recorded disease courses covered relapsing-remitting, secondary progressive and progressive-relapsing multiple sclerosis. Some patients had no subtype annotation. Study observations and caveats: About five TRBV segments appeared more often in patients than in controls, and TRBV5-6, TRBV5-1 and TRBV20-1 were among these. The normalized Chao1 diversity of multiple sclerosis patients was significantly lower than that of controls. The authors found that F measure strongly co-clustered same-batch samples.

The V end was cut by 0 bases, the J end by 1 base, with 10 bases between. Germline V gene data show CDR1 as SGHRS and CDR2 as YFSETQ. There are 15 residues in the CDR3. TCR beta cDNA libraries had unique molecular identifiers. Approximately 0.5 million cDNA molecules were recovered from an input of roughly 0.85 to 10 million T cells. Via MiXCR, TCRdb re-called the PCR reads, giving one row per CDR3 protein. The repertoire consists of hundreds of thousands of distinct CDR3 sequences, with about 40% occurring once and the leading ten covering under 2%. The chain combines TRBV5-1 with TRBJ2-5, with D unclear. This clonotype was sampled from a girl under 18 with multiple sclerosis. The material sequenced was blood. The CDR3 loop is CASSLGVVFQETQYF. For the CDR3, the DNA is TGCGCCAGCAGCTTGGGAGTAGTATTCCAAGAGACCCAGTACTTC.